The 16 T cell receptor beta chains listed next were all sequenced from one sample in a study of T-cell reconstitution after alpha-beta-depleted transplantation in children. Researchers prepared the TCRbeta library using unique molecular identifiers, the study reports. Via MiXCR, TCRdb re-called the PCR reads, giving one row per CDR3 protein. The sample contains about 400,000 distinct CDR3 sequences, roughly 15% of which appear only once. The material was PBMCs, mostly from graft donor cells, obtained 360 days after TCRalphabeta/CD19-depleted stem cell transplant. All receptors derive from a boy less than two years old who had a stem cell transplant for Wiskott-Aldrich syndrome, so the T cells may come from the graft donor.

The chain's CDR3 is CASSLGHPRIQYF. Here the CDR3 DNA reads TGCGCCAGCAGCCTGGGACACCCGAGGATTCAGTACTTC. V is TRBV5-1 and J is TRBJ2-4; perhaps TRBD1 as D (6 bases). The CDR3 has 13 amino acids. The V gene lost 4 bases and the J gene lost 10 bases, with 15 bases spanning the gap. The germline V gene has CDR1 SGHRS and CDR2 YFSETQ.

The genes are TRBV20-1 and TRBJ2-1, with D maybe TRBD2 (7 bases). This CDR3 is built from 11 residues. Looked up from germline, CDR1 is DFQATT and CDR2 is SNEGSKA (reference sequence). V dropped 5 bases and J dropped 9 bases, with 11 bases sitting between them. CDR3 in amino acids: CSAHRGGEQFF. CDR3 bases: TGCAGTGCTCATAGGGGGGGTGAGCAGTTCTTC.

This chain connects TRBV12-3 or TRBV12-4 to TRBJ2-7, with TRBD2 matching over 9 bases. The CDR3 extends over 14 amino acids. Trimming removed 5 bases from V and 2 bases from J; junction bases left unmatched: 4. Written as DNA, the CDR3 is TGTGCCAGCAGTCGACTAGCGGATACCTACGAGCAGTACTTC. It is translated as CASSRLADTYEQYF.

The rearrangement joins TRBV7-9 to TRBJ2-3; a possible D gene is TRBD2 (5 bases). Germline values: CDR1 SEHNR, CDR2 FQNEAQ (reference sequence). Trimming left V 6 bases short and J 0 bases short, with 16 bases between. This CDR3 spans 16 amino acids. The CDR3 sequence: CASRSAGALSTDTQYF. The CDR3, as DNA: TGTGCCAGCAGAAGCGCGGGCGCTCTCAGCACAGATACGCAGTATTTT.

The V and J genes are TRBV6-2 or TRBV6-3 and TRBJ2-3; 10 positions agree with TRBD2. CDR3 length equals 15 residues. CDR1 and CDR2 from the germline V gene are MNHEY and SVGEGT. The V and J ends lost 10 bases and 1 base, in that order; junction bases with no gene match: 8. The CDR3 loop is CATRNLAGGTDTQYF. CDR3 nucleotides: TGTGCCACCAGAAACCTAGCGGGAGGCACAGATACGCAGTATTTT.

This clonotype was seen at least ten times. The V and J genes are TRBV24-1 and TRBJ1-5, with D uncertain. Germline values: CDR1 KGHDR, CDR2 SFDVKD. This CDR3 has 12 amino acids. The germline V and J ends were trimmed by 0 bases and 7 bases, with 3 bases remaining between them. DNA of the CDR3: TGTGCCACCAGTGATTTGGGGCAGCCCCAGCATTTT. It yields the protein CATSDLGQPQHF.

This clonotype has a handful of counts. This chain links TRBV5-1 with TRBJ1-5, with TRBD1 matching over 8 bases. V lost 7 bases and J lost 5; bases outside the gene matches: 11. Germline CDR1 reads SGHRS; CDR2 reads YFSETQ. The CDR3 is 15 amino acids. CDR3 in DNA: TGCGCCAGCCGTACCACGGACAGGGCCGATCAGCCCCAGCATTTT. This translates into CASRTTDRADQPQHF. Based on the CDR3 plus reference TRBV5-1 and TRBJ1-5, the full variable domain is KAGVTQTPRYLIKTRGQQVTLSCSPISGHRSVSWYQQTPGQGLQFLFEYFSETQRNKGNFPGRFSGRQFSNSRSEMNVSTLELGDSALYLCASRTTDRADQPQHFGDGTRLSIL.

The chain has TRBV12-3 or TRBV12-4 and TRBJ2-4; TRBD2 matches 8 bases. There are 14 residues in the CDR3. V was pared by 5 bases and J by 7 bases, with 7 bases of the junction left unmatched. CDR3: CASSIRSSGNIQYF. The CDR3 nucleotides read TGTGCCAGCAGTATCCGCTCTAGCGGGAACATTCAGTACTTC.

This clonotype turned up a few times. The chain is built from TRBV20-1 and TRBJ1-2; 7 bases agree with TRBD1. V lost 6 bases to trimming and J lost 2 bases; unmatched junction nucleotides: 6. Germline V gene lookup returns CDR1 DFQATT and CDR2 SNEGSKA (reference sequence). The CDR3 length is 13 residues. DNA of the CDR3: TGCAGTGCCACGTCGACAGGGAACTATGGCTACACCTTC. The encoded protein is CSATSTGNYGYTF.

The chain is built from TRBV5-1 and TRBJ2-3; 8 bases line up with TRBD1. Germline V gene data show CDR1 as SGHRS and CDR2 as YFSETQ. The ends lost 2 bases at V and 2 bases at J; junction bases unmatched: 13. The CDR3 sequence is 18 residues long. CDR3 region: CASSFQPYRGWDTDTQYF. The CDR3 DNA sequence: TGCGCCAGCAGCTTCCAGCCTTACAGGGGGTGGGACACAGATACGCAGTATTTT.

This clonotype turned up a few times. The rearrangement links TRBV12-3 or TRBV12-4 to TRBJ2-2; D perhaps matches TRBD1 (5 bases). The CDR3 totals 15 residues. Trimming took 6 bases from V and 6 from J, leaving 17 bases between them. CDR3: CASSLGANVPGELFF. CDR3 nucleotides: TGTGCCAGCAGCCTAGGGGCCAACGTTCCCGGGGAGCTGTTTTTT.

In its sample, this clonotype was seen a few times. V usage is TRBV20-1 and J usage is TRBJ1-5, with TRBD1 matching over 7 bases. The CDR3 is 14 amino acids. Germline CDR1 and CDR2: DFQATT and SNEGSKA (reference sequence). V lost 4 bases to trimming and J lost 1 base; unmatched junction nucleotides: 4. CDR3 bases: TGCAGTGCTAAGAGGGACAGAAGCAATCAGCCCCAGCATTTT. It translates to CSAKRDRSNQPQHF.

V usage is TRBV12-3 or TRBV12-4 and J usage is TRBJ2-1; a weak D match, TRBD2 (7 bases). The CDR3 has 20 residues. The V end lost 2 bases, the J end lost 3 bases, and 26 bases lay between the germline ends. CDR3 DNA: TGTGCCAGCAGTTTAAGTCGGGGGGCTAGCAAGGATTTTTACTACAATGAGCAGTTCTTC. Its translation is CASSLSRGASKDFYYNEQFF.

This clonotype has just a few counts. CDR3 sequence reads: CASSMGGFPTQYF. In DNA, the CDR3 is TGTGCCAGCAGTATGGGGGGATTTCCTACGCAGTATTTT. The chain couples TRBV2 to TRBJ2-3; a possible D gene is TRBD2 (6 bases). V lost 5 bases to trimming and J lost 8 bases, with 14 bases between them. This CDR3 has 13 residues. The germline V gene encodes CDR1 SNHLY and CDR2 FYNNEI.

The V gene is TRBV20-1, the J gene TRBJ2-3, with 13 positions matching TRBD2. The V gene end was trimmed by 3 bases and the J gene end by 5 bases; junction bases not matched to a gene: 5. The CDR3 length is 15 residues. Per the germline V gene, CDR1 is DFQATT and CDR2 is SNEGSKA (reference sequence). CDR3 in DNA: TGCAGTGCTAGTGGGACTAGCGGGGCCCGAGATACGCAGTATTTT. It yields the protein CSASGTSGARDTQYF.

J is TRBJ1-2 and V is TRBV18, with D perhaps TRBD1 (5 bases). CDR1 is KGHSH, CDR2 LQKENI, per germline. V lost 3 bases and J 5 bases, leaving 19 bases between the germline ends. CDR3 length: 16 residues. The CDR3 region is CASSPNKGGRGYGYTF. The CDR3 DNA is TGTGCCAGCTCACCGAACAAGGGAGGAAGGGGATATGGCTACACCTTC.